The TCR beta chain described here comes from a study of blood T cell repertoires in COVID-19. At the level of the study: In each case, the material was cDNA or gDNA derived from T cells, B-cell-depleted T cells, or PBMCs.

The CDR3 runs to 15 residues. The germline V gene encodes CDR1 MDHEN and CDR2 SYDVKM. Trimming shortened V by 3 bases and J by 3 bases, and 13 bases separated the two germline ends. The data were produced by immunoSEQ multiplex PCR, yet TCRdb's version contains in-frame clones alone and is incomplete. In the table there are a few hundred thousand clones, roughly nine tenths of which are singletons. Allocation to cohorts depended on clinical history reported by the participants. The clonotype was recovered from a woman aged 25 to 45 who had recovered from COVID-19. What was sequenced was PBMCs or T cells enriched from blood (not recorded which). V usage is TRBV28 and J usage is TRBJ2-3; tentatively, D is TRBD1 (5 bases). CDR3 sequence (DNA): TGTGCCAGCAGTTTGAGGCAGGGCATGACAGATACGCAGTATTTT. Protein: CASSLRQGMTDTQYF.